The text below deals with one T cell receptor beta chain. Germline V lookup: CDR1 SGHNT, CDR2 YYREEE (reference sequence). There are 15 residues in the CDR3. Losses at the gene ends were 4 bases for V and 5 bases for J; bases not matched to a gene: 12. The data are from a study of blood T cell repertoires in COVID-19. Study-level information: Donors in the United States, Italy and Spain gave samples during acute or convalescent COVID-19. T cells, B-cell-depleted T cells, or PBMCs supplied cDNA or gDNA.

Authors' analysis steps: Cell counts per sample came from amplifying reference gene primers. Assay: immunoSEQ multiplex PCR; the TCRdb copy retains only in-frame clones and omits some. V and J calls and clone size are given by that table; D and trimming were obtained from the DNA. The table lists some 180,000 clones, 78% of them singletons. The source of this sequence is a woman over 75 with active or convalescent COVID-19. Material: peripheral blood. V usage is TRBV5-4 and J usage is TRBJ2-7; 7 bases line up with TRBD1. This chain's CDR3 is CASSPGGQVFHEQYF. The CDR3 DNA reads as TGTGCCAGCAGCCCCGGCGGACAGGTCTTCCACGAGCAGTACTTC.